A single T cell receptor beta chain is shown here with its context. Its target is unknown. Sequenced by immunoSEQ multiplex PCR; TCRdb stores in-frame clones only, minus some. The data show approximately 10,000 clones, with 81% seen just once and roughly 3.6% held by the top ten. The data belong to a study of follicular helper T cells after annual influenza vaccination. Broader study findings: ICOS-CD38- cTfh most often held earlier Day 7 ICOS+CD38+ clones.

This sample's time point: 2015-2016 season, pre-vaccination. The CDR3 is 16 amino acids. Germline CDR1 reads SGHNT; CDR2 reads YYREEE (reference sequence). Germline trimming cut 5 bases from V and 6 bases from J; bases unmatched to any gene: 11. The chain combines TRBV5-4 with TRBJ1-6, with 7 bases aligning to TRBD1. The material was CXCR5+ CD38- circulating T follicular helper cells from blood, obtained on the day of influenza vaccination. Subset described: circulating Tfh, non-naive CD4+CXCR5+PD-1+ (ICOS+CD38+ or ICOS-CD38-). The sequence was collected from an adult who received the influenza vaccine. The CDR3 is CASRDGTAFTNSPLHF. CDR3 coding DNA: TGTGCCAGCAGGGACGGGACAGCCTTTACTAATTCACCCCTCCACTTT.